The rows below give T cell receptor beta chains drawn from one sample of a study of T cell changes during pregnancy in multiple sclerosis. Produced via immunoSEQ multiplex PCR; TCRdb's table is partial and in-frame only. The table records 50,000 to 55,000 clones, approximately 90% of them present only once. The sample consisted of CD4+ T cells from peripheral blood mononuclear cells, taken after pregnancy. The receptors stem from a female donor with multiple sclerosis, enrolled in a pregnancy study. Both conserved end residues are part of each CDR3. The D gene is left open where the match is weak. For some rows the clone size is stated as once, few or many, or as a class when expanded; others skip it.

V: TRBV10-1
size: .
J: TRBJ2-7
D: TRBD2
CDR3: CASSATSGRWDEQYF
DNA: TGCGCCAGCAGTGCGACTAGCGGGAGATGGGACGAGCAGTACTTC

V: TRBV5-1
size: .
J: TRBJ1-2
D: .
CDR3: CASSLAEGDGYGYTF
DNA: TGCGCCAGCAGCTTGGCTGAAGGGGATGGGTATGGCTACACCTTC

V: TRBV28
size: .
J: TRBJ2-1
D: .
CDR3: CASSPRANEQFF
DNA: TGTGCCAGCAGTCCCCGAGCCAATGAGCAGTTCTTC

V: TRBV19
size: .
J: TRBJ2-6
D: TRBD1
CDR3: CASFPGTASSGANVLTF
DNA: TGTGCCAGCTTTCCCGGGACAGCAAGCTCTGGGGCCAACGTCCTGACTTTC

V: TRBV7-2
size: .
J: TRBJ2-2
D: .
CDR3: CASSFRQGNTGELFF
DNA: TGTGCCAGCAGCTTTCGTCAGGGAAACACCGGGGAGCTGTTTTTT

V: TRBV5-6
size: .
J: TRBJ2-1
D: TRBD2
CDR3: CASSLRGLADSYNEQFF
DNA: TGTGCCAGCAGCTTACGTGGACTAGCGGATTCCTACAATGAGCAGTTCTTC

V: TRBV29-1
size: once
J: TRBJ1-4
D: .
CDR3: CSVSSGGRGKLFF
DNA: TGCAGCGTGTCGTCGGGTGGAAGAGGAAAACTGTTTTTT

V: TRBV6-5
size: .
J: TRBJ2-4
D: .
CDR3: CASSRSGTKNIQYF
DNA: TGTGCCAGCAGCCGGAGCGGTACCAAAAACATTCAGTACTTC

V: TRBV5-6
size: .
J: TRBJ1-2
D: TRBD1
CDR3: CASSVGQGLEGYTF
DNA: TGTGCCAGCAGCGTCGGACAGGGGTTAGAGGGCTACACCTTC

V: TRBV7-9
size: once
J: TRBJ1-1
D: .
CDR3: CASSRDTLNTEAFF
DNA: TGTGCCAGCAGCCGAGACACTTTGAACACTGAAGCTTTCTTT

V: TRBV5-1
size: once
J: TRBJ1-2
D: .
CDR3: CASSPRRAPNYGYTF
DNA: TGCGCCAGCAGCCCCAGGAGGGCTCCTAACTATGGCTACACCTTC

V: TRBV6-6
size: .
J: TRBJ1-5
D: .
CDR3: CATYGGHNQPQHF
DNA: TGTGCCACTTACGGGGGGCACAATCAGCCCCAGCATTTT

V: TRBV6-1
size: .
J: TRBJ1-6
D: .
CDR3: CASSAASSYNSPLHF
DNA: TGTGCCAGCAGCGCAGCTAGCTCCTATAATTCACCCCTCCACTTT

V: TRBV15
size: .
J: TRBJ2-1
D: TRBD2
CDR3: CATSRGGGSSDEQFF
DNA: TGTGCCACCAGCAGAGGGGGAGGGAGTAGCGATGAGCAGTTCTTC

V: TRBV28
size: .
J: TRBJ2-2
D: TRBD1
CDR3: CASSLTGALDRELFF
DNA: TGTGCCAGCAGTCTGACAGGGGCCCTGGACCGGGAGCTGTTTTTT

V: TRBV28
size: .
J: TRBJ2-7
D: TRBD2
CDR3: CASKTSGRGGEQYF
DNA: TGTGCCAGCAAGACTAGCGGGAGGGGCGGCGAGCAGTACTTC

V: TRBV4-2
size: .
J: TRBJ1-2
D: .
CDR3: CASSRGNGYTF
DNA: TGTGCCAGCAGCAGGGGTAACGGCTACACCTTC

V: TRBV5-1
size: once
J: TRBJ1-1
D: .
CDR3: CASSPDMNTEAFF
DNA: TGCGCCAGCAGCCCCGACATGAACACTGAAGCTTTCTTT